The 10 T cell receptor beta chains below come from one sample, sequenced in a study of cytomegalovirus exposure and HLA in healthy donors. Amplification used 60 Vbeta primers and 13 Jbeta primers. The assay was immunoSEQ multiplex PCR, and TCRdb's table has in-frame clones only and misses some. This sample carries about 170,000 clones, approximately 81% of them seen once, and the ten largest clones take 1%. Sample: PBMCs. The source of these receptors is a boy aged 2-9 years in good health and CMV-seronegative.

There are a few counts of this clone. The chain links TRBV7-9 to TRBJ1-6, with TRBD1 matching 7 bases. CDR3 length: 19 amino acids. V shed 1 base, J shed 13 bases, and the junction held 22 bases outside the gene matches. Germline V gives CDR1 SEHNR, CDR2 FQNEAQ (reference sequence). CDR3 region: CASSLVWTGGSAIIHPLHF. The CDR3 nucleotides read TGTGCCAGCAGCTTAGTCTGGACAGGTGGCTCGGCTATAATTCACCCCCTCCACTTT.

The chain is built from TRBV29-1 and TRBJ1-6; no reliable D call. V lost 5 bases and J 6 bases, leaving 11 bases between the germline ends. The CDR3 runs to 13 residues. Germline CDR1 is SQVTM and CDR2 is ANQGSEA. CDR3 region: CSVSPGSNSPLHF. DNA of the CDR3: TGCAGCGTTAGCCCCGGGAGTAATTCACCCCTCCACTTT. Complete variable domain (other parts from reference TRBV29-1 and TRBJ1-6): SAVISQKPSRDICQRGTSLTIQCQVDSQVTMMFWYRQQPGQSLTLIATANQGSEATYESGFVIDKFPISRPNLTFSTLTVSNMSPEDSSIYLCSVSPGSNSPLHFGNGTRLTVT.

This clone has a handful of counts. The chain recombines TRBV27 with TRBJ2-1; the match to TRBD2 covers 8 bases. The CDR3 contains 14 residues. V gave up 7 bases and J gave up 5 bases; unmatched junction bases: 7. CDR1 is MNHEY and CDR2 is SMNVEV in the germline V gene (reference sequence). CDR3 region: CASTGLAGNNEQFF. DNA for the CDR3: TGTGCCAGCACCGGGCTAGCGGGTAACAATGAGCAGTTCTTC.

The rearrangement links TRBV19 to TRBJ2-7; 11 bases align to TRBD1. Germline CDR1 LNHDA, CDR2 SQIVND (reference sequence). Losses at the gene ends were 6 bases for V and 3 bases for J; bases not matched to a gene: 4. CDR3 length: 14 amino acids. The CDR3 loop is CASSRTGGSYEQYF. In DNA, the CDR3 is TGTGCCAGTAGCAGGACAGGGGGCAGCTACGAGCAGTACTTC.

This clone was recorded once. The chain carries TRBV19 and TRBJ1-1, with a possible D match to TRBD1 (5 bases). Germline loops: CDR1 LNHDA, CDR2 SQIVND (reference sequence). Trimming took 7 bases from V and 1 from J, leaving 13 bases between them. There are 14 residues in the CDR3. CDR3 nucleotides: TGTGCCAGTACCGCGGGACTCACGAACACTGAAGCTTTCTTT. Its translation: CASTAGLTNTEAFF.

The CDR3 sequence: CASSPHEAPNTGELFF. DNA for the CDR3: TGTGCCAGCAGCCCTCACGAAGCGCCCAACACCGGGGAGCTGTTTTTT. The gene calls are TRBV9 and TRBJ2-2; D is uncertain. Germline assignment: CDR1 SGDLS and CDR2 YYNGEE. Trimming took off 4 bases at V and 2 bases at J, with 15 bases between the two ends. The CDR3 runs 16 residues.

CDR3 nucleotide sequence: TGTGCCAGCAGTGAGGGGGCCTACTACGAGCAGTACGTC. Translation gives CASSEGAYYEQYV. The genes are TRBV6-1 and TRBJ2-7, with D possibly TRBD1 on 6 matching bases. The CDR3 covers 13 residues. Germline V gene lookup returns CDR1 MNHNS and CDR2 SASEGT. V lost 3 bases to trimming and J lost 3 bases, with 9 bases between them.

This chain connects TRBV9 to TRBJ1-1, with D possibly TRBD1 on 5 matching bases. V dropped 0 bases and J dropped 0 bases, with 12 bases sitting between them. The CDR3 has 16 residues. Germline V gene sequence: CDR1 SGDLS, CDR2 YYNGEE. The CDR3 nucleotides read TGTGCCAGCAGCGTAGGGTCAGGGCACATGAACACTGAAGCTTTCTTT. It specifies CASSVGSGHMNTEAFF.

V and J are TRBV28 and TRBJ2-3; 8 bases match TRBD2. Germline V lookup: CDR1 MDHEN, CDR2 SYDVKM. Losses at the gene ends were 6 bases for V and 5 bases for J; bases not matched to a gene: 7. The CDR3 extends over 14 amino acids. CDR3 protein: CASRYRGGGDTQYF. DNA of the CDR3: TGTGCCAGCAGGTACCGGGGGGGTGGAGATACGCAGTATTTT.

This sequence joins TRBV30 and TRBJ2-3, with TRBD2 matching 7 bases. The CDR3 is made up of 13 amino acids. Looked up from germline, CDR1 is GTSNPN and CDR2 is SVGIG (reference sequence). J lost 1 base, V lost 2 bases, and 0 bases had no gene match. The CDR3: CAWSLAGTDTQYF. CDR3 nucleotide sequence: TGTGCCTGGAGTCTAGCGGGCACAGATACGCAGTATTTT.